This T cell receptor beta chain appears in the sequencing data of a study of identical twins. This clonotype was detected many times. Its antigen is unknown. Regarding the study as a whole: Zero-insertion analyses were open to partial confounding by invariant MAIT and iNKT cells. Abundant beta clonotypes from cord blood had fewer insertions, unlike memory repertoires, which showed none. Alpha sequences that were out-of-frame and twin-shared showed an excess of low generation probability.

Healthy Caucasians, and only they, were the donors. Using its own MiXCR run on the 5' RACE reads, TCRdb lists one record per CDR3 protein. Among around 230,000 distinct CDR3 sequences, around 10% were seen once, and the ten largest hold approximately 5.1%. The trim removed 4 bases at V and 4 bases at J, leaving 4 bases unmatched. Germline CDR1 is MNHNS and CDR2 is SASEGT. The length of the CDR3 is 14 residues. Sequencing was carried out using memory (CD45RO+) T cells sorted from blood. This chain uses TRBV6-1 with TRBJ2-3; 8 nucleotides match TRBD2. This clonotype was obtained from a woman in her late teens or twenties in good health. The CDR3 DNA reads TGTGCCAGCAGTGTTAGCGGGGTCGCAGATACGCAGTATTTT. This encodes CASSVSGVADTQYF.